This TCR beta chain was profiled in a study of post-analysis software for immune sequencing data. Study summary: Disease courses included relapsing-remitting, secondary progressive and progressive-relapsing multiple sclerosis. Points from the study as a whole: In multiple sclerosis, normalized Chao1 diversity was significantly below that of controls.

Built from TCR beta cDNA, the libraries had unique molecular identifiers in them. Some 540,000 cDNA molecules were obtained from around 0.96 to 9.9 million T cells. Each CDR3 protein is one row after TCRdb ran MiXCR on the PCR reads. The sample holds fewer than 850,000 distinct CDR3 sequences, around 42% seen once. On this clonotype itself: Its antigen is still unknown.

This TCR derives from a girl aged 5-17 years with multiple sclerosis. Specimen: blood.

As DNA, the CDR3 is TGTGCCATCAGTGGGGGCGGCACTGAAGCTTTCTTT. This translates into CAISGGGTEAFF. This chain joins TRBV10-3 and TRBJ1-1; tentative D call: TRBD1 (5 bases). Per the germline V gene, CDR1 is ENHRY and CDR2 is SYGVKD. This CDR3 has 12 residues. V was clipped by 4 bases and J by 4 bases, with 7 bases between them.